The clone carrying this TCR beta chain was counted between two and nine times. Its matching antigen is unknown. TCRdb passed the 5' RACE reads through MiXCR, listing each CDR3 protein once. The data contain fewer than 650,000 distinct CDR3 sequences, around a sixth of them seen just once; the ten biggest clones take up 8.1%. V was pared by 3 bases and J by 6 bases, with 9 bases between. The germline CDR1 and CDR2 sequences are LGHNA and YNFKEQ. The CDR3 length is 13 residues. The sample originates from a study of T-cell memory formation after mild COVID-19. General study results and limits: Clones contracting over day 15 to 85 were CD4/CD8 balanced, with later expanders leaning CD4+. Of the contracting clones, CD4+ ones lay mainly in CM and EM, and CD8+ ones in EMRA. The second-wave clones peaking on day 37 were not confirmed as SARS-CoV-2-specific.

Sequencing used PBMCs or a T cell subset sorted from them (not recorded which). The clonotype comes from an adult woman who had mild COVID-19 (a few samples of this study predate the infection). Cell type and time point are not known. The chain is built from TRBV4-2 and TRBJ2-1, with D uncertain. In nucleotides, the CDR3 is TGTGCCAGCAGCCACGCATGGGGCAATGAGCAGTTCTTC. Amino acid sequence: CASSHAWGNEQFF.